Listed below are T cell receptor beta chains from one sample, sequenced in a study of blood T cell repertoires in COVID-19. Assay used: immunoSEQ multiplex PCR; TCRdb lists only in-frame clones, some missing. Found here are 180,000 or so clones, roughly 81% of them singletons; the top ten hold about an eighth. The sequencing input was peripheral blood. These receptors all stem from an elderly woman with COVID-19, enrolled during active disease. Each CDR3 is given with its conserved first and last residue. A D gene is named only where the DNA matches it firmly. Only some rows state a clone size, as once, few, many or a class for expanded clones.

clone_size	d_call	v_call	j_call	cdr3_nt	cdr3_aa
.	TRBD1	TRBV10-3	TRBJ2-6	TGTGCCATCAGTGATGGGACAGCCTCTGGGGCCAACGTCCTGACTTTC	CAISDGTASGANVLTF
.	.	TRBV5-1	TRBJ1-2	TGCGCCAGCAGCTTGGATACCGGGAACTATGGCTACACCTTC	CASSLDTGNYGYTF
.	.	TRBV5-8	TRBJ2-5	TGTGCCAGCAGCCTAACGACTCCCCAGTACTTC	CASSLTTPQYF
.	TRBD2	TRBV7-2	TRBJ2-3	TGTGCCAGCAGCTTAGAATGGACTAGCGGCACAGATACGCAGTATTTT	CASSLEWTSGTDTQYF
.	TRBD1	TRBV11-3	TRBJ1-6	TGTGCCAGCAGCTTAGATTCAGGGGGTTCACCCCTCCACTTT	CASSLDSGGSPLHF
.	TRBD1	TRBV4-1	TRBJ1-2	TGCGCCAGCAGCCAAGATCCCCGGACAGGCCTGGATGGCTACACCTTC	CASSQDPRTGLDGYTF
few	.	TRBV28	TRBJ2-5	TGTGCCAGCAGTTATAAAGAGACCCAGTACTTC	CASSYKETQYF
.	TRBD2	TRBV7-9	TRBJ2-1	TGTGCCAGCAGCTTCCCTAGCGGGGGGGTCTCCTACAATGAGCAGTTCTTC	CASSFPSGGVSYNEQFF
.	TRBD2	TRBV5-4	TRBJ2-2	TGTGCCAGCACCCCTGGGGAGGGTTTTAAATACACCGGGGAGCTGTTTTTT	CASTPGEGFKYTGELFF
.	.	TRBV18	TRBJ1-5	TGTGCCAGCTCACCTCAGGCGCAAGATAGCAATCAGCCCCAGCATTTT	CASSPQAQDSNQPQHF
.	.	TRBV7-9	TRBJ1-5	TGTGCCAGCAGCTCGGGGGGAGGGGGAAATCAGCCCCAGCATTTT	CASSSGGGGNQPQHF
.	.	TRBV21-1	TRBJ1-5	TGTGCCAGCAGCAAAAGAATTCCGGGACAAGACAATCAGCCCCAGCATTTT	CASSKRIPGQDNQPQHF
.	TRBD2	TRBV4-1	TRBJ2-1	TGCGCCAGCAGCCAAGCTCCCCCGAGCGGGAGGGACAATGAGCAGTTCTTC	CASSQAPPSGRDNEQFF
few	.	TRBV4-1	TRBJ2-1	TGCGCCAGCAGCCAAAGTTCTAGGTTCAATGAGCAGTTCTTC	CASSQSSRFNEQFF
.	TRBD2	TRBV9	TRBJ2-2	TGTGCCAGCAGCGTAGGGCTAGCGGTCAACACCGGGGAGCTGTTTTTT	CASSVGLAVNTGELFF
.	.	TRBV6-5	TRBJ1-5	TGTGCCAGCAGACTCACCGGGACATACAATCAGCCCCAGCATTTT	CASRLTGTYNQPQHF
.	.	TRBV27	TRBJ2-2	TGTGCCAGCAGTTTGGCAGGGCCTGGCACCGGGGAGCTGTTTTTT	CASSLAGPGTGELFF
.	.	TRBV2	TRBJ2-5	TGTGCCAGCAGAGAGAGGCAAGAGACCCAGTACTTC	CASRERQETQYF
.	.	TRBV28	TRBJ1-2	TGTGCCAGCAGTTTAGTAGGGGGTAACTATGGCTACACCTTC	CASSLVGGNYGYTF
.	TRBD2	TRBV6-2/TRBV6-3	TRBJ2-2	TGTGCCAGCAGTTCCTCTAGCGGCTTCACCGGGGAGCTGTTTTTT	CASSSSSGFTGELFF
.	TRBD1	TRBV7-9	TRBJ1-1	TGTGCCAGCAGCCGGACAGGGATGAACACTGAAGCTTTCTTT	CASSRTGMNTEAFF
.	TRBD1	TRBV25-1	TRBJ2-7	TGTGCCAGCAGTTCCCGGGACAGTTGGGCCTACGAGCAGTACTTC	CASSSRDSWAYEQYF
.	TRBD1	TRBV10-3	TRBJ1-1	TGTGCCATCAGGAGGACAGGGGCGAACACTGAAGCTTTCTTT	CAIRRTGANTEAFF
.	.	TRBV19	TRBJ2-7	TGTGCCAGTAGTATAGGCGGCAGGGTCTGGTACGAGCAGTACTTC	CASSIGGRVWYEQYF
.	.	TRBV28	TRBJ1-4	TGTGCCAGCAGTTTATCGGCAGCGAAGATTGAGAAACTGTTTTTT	CASSLSAAKIEKLFF
.	TRBD2	TRBV7-2	TRBJ2-1	TGTGCCAGCAGCTTAGAACTAGCGGGGGGGCCCGGGGACAATGAGCAGTTCTTC	CASSLELAGGPGDNEQFF
.	TRBD1	TRBV2	TRBJ1-1	TGTGCCAGCAGGCGGACAGGGTACACTGAAGCTTTCTTT	CASRRTGYTEAFF
.	TRBD1	TRBV3-1/TRBV3-2	TRBJ1-3	TGTGCCAGCAGCCAAGCGGGACAGGGAGGTGGAAACACCATATATTTT	CASSQAGQGGGNTIYF
.	.	TRBV28	TRBJ2-7	TGTGCCAGCAGTTGGGCTTCCTACGAGCAGTACTTC	CASSWASYEQYF
once	.	TRBV28	TRBJ1-2	TGTGCCAGCAGCCCTTATCAAGGCGGAGACTTTTATGGCTACACCTTC	CASSPYQGGDFYGYTF
.	TRBD1	TRBV7-8	TRBJ1-6	TGTGCCAGCAGCCAAACCGGGACAGGGATCAGTTCACCCCTCCACTTT	CASSQTGTGISSPLHF
few	.	TRBV2	TRBJ1-2	TGTGCCAGCAGACAACAGGGCAACTATGGCTACACCTTC	CASRQQGNYGYTF
once	.	TRBV28	TRBJ1-2	TGTGCCAGCAGTTCCCCCACACGCTATGGCTACACCTTC	CASSSPTRYGYTF
few	.	TRBV4-2	TRBJ1-1	TGTGCCAGCAGCCAAGGTCGACAGCTGAACACTGAAGCTTTCTTT	CASSQGRQLNTEAFF
.	TRBD1	TRBV4-1	TRBJ2-5	TGCGCCAGCAGCCAAGGTCCACAGGGGCCCCAAGAGACCCAGTACTTC	CASSQGPQGPQETQYF
.	.	TRBV2	TRBJ2-7	TGTGCCTTCGGAGCGGAGGGGTCCTACGAGCAGTACTTC	CAFGAEGSYEQYF
.	TRBD1	TRBV3-1/TRBV3-2	TRBJ2-3	TGTGCCAGCAGTAGAGGGGGCGCACTCGCAGATACGCAGTATTTT	CASSRGGALADTQYF
.	TRBD1	TRBV6-1	TRBJ1-2	TGTGCCAGCAGTGCGTACTATGGACAGGGTGCCTATGGCTACACCTTC	CASSAYYGQGAYGYTF
.	.	TRBV3-1/TRBV3-2	TRBJ2-1	TGTGCCAGCAGCCAAAACACGGGCAATGAGCAGTTCTTC	CASSQNTGNEQFF